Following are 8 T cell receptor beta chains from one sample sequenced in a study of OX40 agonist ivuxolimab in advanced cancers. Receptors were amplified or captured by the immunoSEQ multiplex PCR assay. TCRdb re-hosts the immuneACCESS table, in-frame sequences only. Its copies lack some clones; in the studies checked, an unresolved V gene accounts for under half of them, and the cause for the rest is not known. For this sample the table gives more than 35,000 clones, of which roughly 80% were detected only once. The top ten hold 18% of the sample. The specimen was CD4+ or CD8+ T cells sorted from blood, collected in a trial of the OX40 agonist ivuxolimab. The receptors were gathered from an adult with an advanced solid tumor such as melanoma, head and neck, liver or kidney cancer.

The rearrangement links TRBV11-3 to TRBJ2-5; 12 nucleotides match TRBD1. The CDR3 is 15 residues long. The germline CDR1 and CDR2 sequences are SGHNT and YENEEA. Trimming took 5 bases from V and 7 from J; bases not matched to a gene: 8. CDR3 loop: CASSHRDRGPGTQYF. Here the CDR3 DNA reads TGTGCCAGCAGCCACCGGGACAGGGGGCCGGGGACCCAGTACTTC. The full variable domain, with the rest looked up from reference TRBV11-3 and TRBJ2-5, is EAGVVQSPRYKIIEKKQPVAFWCNPISGHNTLYWYLQNLGQGPELLIRYENEEAVDDSQLPKDRFSAERLKGVDSTLKIQPAELGDSAVYLCASSHRDRGPGTQYFGPGTRLLVL.

The DNA for the CDR3 is TGTGCCAGCAGCTTGACGGAAGTATACGAGCAGTACTTC. It translates to CASSLTEVYEQYF. The chain joins TRBV7-6 to TRBJ2-7; the D is unclear. There are 13 residues in the CDR3. Germline V CDR1 and CDR2: SGHVS, FNYEAQ. The V gene lost 3 bases and the J gene lost 4 bases, with 10 bases spanning the gap.

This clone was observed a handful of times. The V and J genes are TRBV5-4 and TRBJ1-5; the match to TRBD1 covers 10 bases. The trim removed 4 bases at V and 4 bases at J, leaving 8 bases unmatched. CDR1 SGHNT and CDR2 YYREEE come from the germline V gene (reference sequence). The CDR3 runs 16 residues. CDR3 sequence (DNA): TGTGCCAGCAGCCCGGGACAGGGGAAGAGGAATCAGCCCCAGCATTTT. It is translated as CASSPGQGKRNQPQHF.

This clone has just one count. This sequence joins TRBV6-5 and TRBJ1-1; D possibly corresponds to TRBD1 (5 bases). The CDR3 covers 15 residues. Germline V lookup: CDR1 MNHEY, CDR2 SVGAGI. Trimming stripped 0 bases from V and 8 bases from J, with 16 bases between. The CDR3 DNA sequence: TGTGCCAGCAGTTACTCGACCTCAGGGAAAGGAGAAGCTTTCTTT. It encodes CASSYSTSGKGEAFF.

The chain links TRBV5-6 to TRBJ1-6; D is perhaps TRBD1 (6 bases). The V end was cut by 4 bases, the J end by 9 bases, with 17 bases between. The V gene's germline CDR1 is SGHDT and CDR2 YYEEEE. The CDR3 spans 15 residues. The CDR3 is CASSLWGDTLSPLHF. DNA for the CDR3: TGTGCCAGCAGCCTCTGGGGGGACACCCTTTCACCCCTCCACTTT.

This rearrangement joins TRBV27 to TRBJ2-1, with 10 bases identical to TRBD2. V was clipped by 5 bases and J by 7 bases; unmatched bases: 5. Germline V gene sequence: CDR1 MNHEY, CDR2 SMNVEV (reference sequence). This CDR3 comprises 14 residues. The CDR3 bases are TGTGCCAGCAGTCCCGGACTAGCGGCGAATGAGCAGTTCTTC. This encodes CASSPGLAANEQFF.

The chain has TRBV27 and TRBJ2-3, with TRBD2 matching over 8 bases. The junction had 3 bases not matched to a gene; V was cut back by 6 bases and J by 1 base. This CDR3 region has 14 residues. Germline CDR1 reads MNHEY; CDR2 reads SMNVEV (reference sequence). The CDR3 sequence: CASREAGGTDTQYF. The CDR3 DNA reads TGTGCCAGCAGGGAAGCGGGGGGCACAGATACGCAGTATTTT.

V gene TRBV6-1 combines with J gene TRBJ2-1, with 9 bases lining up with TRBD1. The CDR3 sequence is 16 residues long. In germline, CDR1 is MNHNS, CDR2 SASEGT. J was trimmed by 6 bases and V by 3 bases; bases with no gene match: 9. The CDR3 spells CASSELTGGPGNEQFF. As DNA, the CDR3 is TGTGCCAGCAGTGAGTTGACAGGGGGACCTGGCAATGAGCAGTTCTTC.